These T cell receptor beta chains were read from a single sample in a study of blood T cell repertoires in COVID-19. Clones were read by immunoSEQ multiplex PCR, and TCRdb kept only the in-frame ones, dropping some. The sample yields fewer than 85,000 clones, approximately 85% seen once. The material sequenced was peripheral blood. The source of these receptors is a man older than 75 with acute or convalescent COVID-19. The CDR3 runs from the conserved cysteine through the conserved F or W. A D gene is named only where the DNA matches it firmly. For some rows the clone size is stated as once, few or many, or as a class when expanded; others skip it.

j_call: TRBJ1-5; d_call: TRBD1; clone_size: once; v_call: TRBV6-2/TRBV6-3; cdr3_aa: CASSFDSRTGRNSNQPQHF; cdr3_nt: TGTGCCAGCAGTTTCGACTCCAGGACAGGGAGGAATAGCAATCAGCCCCAGCATTTT
j_call: TRBJ2-1; d_call: .; clone_size: .; v_call: TRBV7-2; cdr3_aa: CASSLARRGVLYNEQFF; cdr3_nt: TGTGCCAGCAGCTTAGCGCGGCGGGGCGTTTTGTACAATGAGCAGTTCTTC
j_call: TRBJ1-2; d_call: TRBD1; clone_size: .; v_call: TRBV28; cdr3_aa: CASSLYDRAADAF; cdr3_nt: TGTGCCAGCAGTTTATATGACAGGGCCGCAGATGCCTTC
j_call: TRBJ1-2; d_call: TRBD1; clone_size: .; v_call: TRBV7-2; cdr3_aa: CASSLGAGGNYGYTF; cdr3_nt: TGTGCCAGCAGCTTGGGGGCAGGGGGTAACTATGGCTACACCTTC
j_call: TRBJ2-1; d_call: .; clone_size: .; v_call: TRBV10-3; cdr3_aa: CAISGGEGGRYNEQFF; cdr3_nt: TGTGCCATCAGTGGAGGTGAGGGGGGGCGCTACAATGAGCAGTTCTTC
j_call: TRBJ2-7; d_call: .; clone_size: .; v_call: TRBV11-2; cdr3_aa: CASSSYRADEQYF; cdr3_nt: TGTGCCAGCAGCTCCTACAGGGCGGACGAGCAGTACTTC
j_call: TRBJ2-3; d_call: TRBD2; clone_size: .; v_call: TRBV7-2; cdr3_aa: CASSPWTSGSITDTQYF; cdr3_nt: TGTGCCAGCAGCCCCTGGACTAGCGGGAGTATTACAGATACGCAGTATTTT
j_call: TRBJ1-6; d_call: .; clone_size: .; v_call: TRBV6-9; cdr3_aa: CASRFDMELDNSPLHF; cdr3_nt: TGTGCCAGCAGGTTCGATATGGAGCTCGATAATTCACCCCTCCACTTT
j_call: TRBJ2-5; d_call: TRBD2; clone_size: .; v_call: TRBV6-5; cdr3_aa: CASSPPAGEGETQYF; cdr3_nt: TGTGCCAGCAGTCCCCCAGCGGGAGAGGGGGAGACCCAGTACTTC
j_call: TRBJ2-2; d_call: .; clone_size: .; v_call: TRBV7-2; cdr3_aa: CASSFRVISTGELFF; cdr3_nt: TGTGCCAGCAGCTTCCGGGTAATTAGCACCGGGGAGCTGTTTTTT
j_call: TRBJ1-1; d_call: TRBD1; clone_size: .; v_call: TRBV3-1/TRBV3-2; cdr3_aa: CASSHRTGNTEAFF; cdr3_nt: TGTGCCAGCAGTCACAGGACAGGGAACACTGAAGCTTTCTTT
j_call: TRBJ1-6; d_call: .; clone_size: .; v_call: TRBV5-1; cdr3_aa: CASSLRPGTNSPLHF; cdr3_nt: TGCGCCAGCAGCTTGAGACCGGGAACCAATTCACCCCTCCACTTT
j_call: TRBJ1-1; d_call: TRBD1; clone_size: .; v_call: TRBV7-2; cdr3_aa: CASSPYGGQGKTEAFF; cdr3_nt: TGTGCCAGCAGCCCCTACGGTGGACAGGGAAAGACTGAAGCTTTCTTT
j_call: TRBJ1-2; d_call: .; clone_size: .; v_call: TRBV7-2; cdr3_aa: CASSLSGGSDYGYTF; cdr3_nt: TGTGCCAGCAGCTTAAGCGGCGGATCGGACTATGGCTACACCTTC
j_call: TRBJ2-7; d_call: TRBD1; clone_size: .; v_call: TRBV4-1; cdr3_aa: CASSQETGTGGIYEQYF; cdr3_nt: TGCGCCAGCAGCCAAGAGACCGGGACAGGGGGCATCTACGAGCAGTACTTC
j_call: TRBJ1-4; d_call: .; clone_size: .; v_call: TRBV28; cdr3_aa: CASSSKRRTTGEKLFF; cdr3_nt: TGTGCCAGCAGCTCAAAACGGAGGACCACGGGGGAAAAACTGTTTTTT
j_call: TRBJ2-7; d_call: .; clone_size: .; v_call: TRBV29-1; cdr3_aa: CSVEVHRRTYEQYF; cdr3_nt: TGCAGCGTTGAAGTTCACCGGAGGACCTACGAGCAGTACTTC
j_call: TRBJ2-1; d_call: TRBD2; clone_size: .; v_call: TRBV29-1; cdr3_aa: CSVEAGTSGSGSYNEQFF; cdr3_nt: TGCAGCGTTGAAGCCGGGACTAGCGGGAGCGGCTCCTACAATGAGCAGTTCTTC
j_call: TRBJ1-1; d_call: .; clone_size: .; v_call: TRBV10-3; cdr3_aa: CASRQRNTEAFF; cdr3_nt: TGTGCCTCAAGACAGAGGAACACTGAAGCTTTCTTT
j_call: TRBJ1-4; d_call: TRBD1; clone_size: .; v_call: TRBV9; cdr3_aa: CASSAGGEGEKLFF; cdr3_nt: TGTGCCAGCAGCGCAGGGGGCGAGGGTGAAAAACTGTTTTTT
j_call: TRBJ1-1; d_call: .; clone_size: .; v_call: TRBV28; cdr3_aa: CASSLGVYEAFF; cdr3_nt: TGTGCCAGCAGTTTAGGAGTATATGAAGCTTTCTTT
j_call: TRBJ2-5; d_call: TRBD1; clone_size: .; v_call: TRBV3-1/TRBV3-2; cdr3_aa: CASSRTGTGQETQYF; cdr3_nt: TGTGCCAGCAGCCGGACCGGGACAGGACAAGAGACCCAGTACTTC
j_call: TRBJ2-3; d_call: .; clone_size: .; v_call: TRBV4-1; cdr3_aa: CASSQTSNTDTQYF; cdr3_nt: TGCGCCAGCAGCCAGACATCGAACACAGATACGCAGTATTTT
j_call: TRBJ1-5; d_call: TRBD1; clone_size: .; v_call: TRBV28; cdr3_aa: CASSAGQGNVIGQPQHF; cdr3_nt: TGTGCCAGCAGTGCCGGACAGGGGAATGTCATAGGTCAGCCCCAGCATTTT
j_call: TRBJ1-1; d_call: .; clone_size: .; v_call: TRBV10-3; cdr3_aa: CAISGGSPMNTEAFF; cdr3_nt: TGTGCCATCAGTGGGGGCAGCCCCATGAACACTGAAGCTTTCTTT
j_call: TRBJ1-5; d_call: .; clone_size: .; v_call: TRBV21-1; cdr3_aa: CASNKEQPNQPQHF; cdr3_nt: TGTGCCAGCAATAAGGAACAGCCTAATCAGCCCCAGCATTTT
j_call: TRBJ2-7; d_call: TRBD1; clone_size: once; v_call: TRBV19; cdr3_aa: CASSTGVGQAYEQYF; cdr3_nt: TGTGCCAGTAGTACCGGGGTAGGACAGGCCTACGAGCAGTACTTC
j_call: TRBJ1-5; d_call: .; clone_size: .; v_call: TRBV30; cdr3_aa: CAWSAGGSNQPQHF; cdr3_nt: TGTGCCTGGAGTGCTGGAGGTAGCAATCAGCCCCAGCATTTT
j_call: TRBJ1-6; d_call: TRBD1; clone_size: .; v_call: TRBV6-5; cdr3_aa: CASRPGQGNNSPLHF; cdr3_nt: TGTGCCAGCAGACCCGGACAGGGAAATAATTCACCCCTCCACTTT
j_call: TRBJ2-6; d_call: TRBD2; clone_size: .; v_call: TRBV7-2; cdr3_aa: CASSTEWGGGSGANVLTF; cdr3_nt: TGTGCCAGCAGCACCGAATGGGGGGGAGGCTCTGGGGCCAACGTCCTGACTTTC
j_call: TRBJ2-5; d_call: .; clone_size: .; v_call: TRBV7-9; cdr3_aa: CASSPIGASETQYF; cdr3_nt: TGTGCCAGCAGCCCAATTGGGGCCTCGGAGACCCAGTACTTC
j_call: TRBJ2-7; d_call: .; clone_size: .; v_call: TRBV4-3; cdr3_aa: CASSQGRGGDYEQYF; cdr3_nt: TGCGCCAGCAGCCAAGGGAGGGGGGGGGACTACGAGCAGTACTTC
j_call: TRBJ2-1; d_call: TRBD1; clone_size: once; v_call: TRBV7-2; cdr3_aa: CASSLVVGGDRERFEQFF; cdr3_nt: TGTGCCAGCAGCTTAGTGGTGGGAGGGGACAGGGAAAGGTTTGAGCAGTTCTTC
j_call: TRBJ2-7; d_call: .; clone_size: .; v_call: TRBV11-2; cdr3_aa: CASSLAGESYEQYF; cdr3_nt: TGTGCCAGCAGCTTAGCGGGAGAGTCTTACGAGCAGTACTTC
j_call: TRBJ2-3; d_call: TRBD2; clone_size: once; v_call: TRBV24-1; cdr3_aa: CATSDWATSGREDTQYF; cdr3_nt: TGTGCCACCAGTGATTGGGCAACTAGCGGGAGGGAAGATACGCAGTATTTT
j_call: TRBJ2-2; d_call: TRBD2; clone_size: many; v_call: TRBV19; cdr3_aa: CASKLAGYANTGELFF; cdr3_nt: TGTGCCAGTAAACTAGCGGGGTACGCGAACACCGGGGAGCTGTTTTTT
j_call: TRBJ2-7; d_call: TRBD2; clone_size: .; v_call: TRBV7-2; cdr3_aa: CASSFGLAGSVHEQYF; cdr3_nt: TGTGCCAGCAGCTTCGGACTAGCGGGGTCTGTCCACGAGCAGTACTTC
j_call: TRBJ1-4; d_call: .; clone_size: .; v_call: TRBV7-6; cdr3_aa: CASSLASRADATNEKLFF; cdr3_nt: TGTGCCAGCAGCTTAGCGTCGCGGGCAGACGCAACTAATGAAAAACTGTTTTTT
j_call: TRBJ2-3; d_call: .; clone_size: .; v_call: TRBV11-3; cdr3_aa: CASSSSHSSTDTQYF; cdr3_nt: TGTGCCAGCAGCTCTAGTCATTCATCCACAGATACGCAGTATTTT
j_call: TRBJ2-1; d_call: .; clone_size: .; v_call: TRBV20-1; cdr3_aa: CSASLKTGRFNEQFF; cdr3_nt: TGCAGTGCTAGTTTGAAGACAGGAAGGTTCAATGAGCAGTTCTTC
j_call: TRBJ2-1; d_call: .; clone_size: .; v_call: TRBV7-2; cdr3_aa: CASSQPEGVPYNEQFF; cdr3_nt: TGTGCCAGCAGCCAACCTGAGGGGGTCCCCTACAATGAGCAGTTCTTC
j_call: TRBJ2-2; d_call: TRBD1; clone_size: .; v_call: TRBV4-1; cdr3_aa: CASSLGTGNTGELFF; cdr3_nt: TGCGCCAGCAGCTTGGGGACAGGGAACACCGGGGAGCTGTTTTTT
j_call: TRBJ2-3; d_call: .; clone_size: .; v_call: TRBV7-3; cdr3_aa: CASSSQPRELSDTQYF; cdr3_nt: TGTGCCAGCAGCTCGCAACCCCGGGAGTTATCAGATACGCAGTATTTT
j_call: TRBJ1-2; d_call: TRBD1; clone_size: .; v_call: TRBV27; cdr3_aa: CASSLLWGQGATGGYTF; cdr3_nt: TGTGCCAGCAGTTTATTGTGGGGACAGGGAGCAACGGGAGGCTACACCTTC
j_call: TRBJ1-4; d_call: TRBD1; clone_size: .; v_call: TRBV19; cdr3_aa: CASSHARQGGPTNEKLFF; cdr3_nt: TGTGCCAGTAGCCACGCACGACAGGGGGGGCCAACTAATGAAAAACTGTTTTTT
j_call: TRBJ2-1; d_call: TRBD2; clone_size: .; v_call: TRBV12-5; cdr3_aa: CASGPSSGGINEQFF; cdr3_nt: TGTGCTAGTGGGCCTTCTAGCGGGGGGATCAATGAGCAGTTCTTC
j_call: TRBJ1-5; d_call: TRBD1; clone_size: once; v_call: TRBV18; cdr3_aa: CASSPLGQGVSNQPQHF; cdr3_nt: TGTGCCAGCTCACCACTAGGACAGGGGGTGAGCAATCAGCCCCAGCATTTT
j_call: TRBJ2-3; d_call: .; clone_size: .; v_call: TRBV6-2/TRBV6-3; cdr3_aa: CASSYSNEPAQYF; cdr3_nt: TGTGCCAGCAGTTACTCCAACGAGCCTGCGCAGTATTTT
j_call: TRBJ2-3; d_call: .; clone_size: .; v_call: TRBV5-8; cdr3_aa: CASSLSNTQYF; cdr3_nt: TGTGCCAGCAGCTTAAGCAATACGCAGTATTTT
j_call: TRBJ2-2; d_call: TRBD1; clone_size: .; v_call: TRBV14; cdr3_aa: CASSQQGQPSEAFF; cdr3_nt: TGTGCCAGCAGCCAACAGGGACAGCCTTCTGAAGCGTTTTTT
j_call: TRBJ2-5; d_call: TRBD1; clone_size: .; v_call: TRBV25-1; cdr3_aa: CASSDFGTGLYQETQYF; cdr3_nt: TGTGCCAGCAGTGACTTTGGGACAGGGCTGTACCAAGAGACCCAGTACTTC
j_call: TRBJ1-4; d_call: .; clone_size: .; v_call: TRBV5-1; cdr3_aa: CASRGEGTGNEKLFF; cdr3_nt: TGCGCCAGCAGAGGGGAGGGAACTGGTAATGAAAAACTGTTTTTT
j_call: TRBJ1-2; d_call: TRBD1; clone_size: .; v_call: TRBV6-5; cdr3_aa: CASSYSQGANYGYTF; cdr3_nt: TGTGCCAGCAGTTACTCGCAGGGGGCTAACTATGGCTACACCTTC
j_call: TRBJ2-3; d_call: TRBD2; clone_size: .; v_call: TRBV7-2; cdr3_aa: CASRGLAGSSTQYF; cdr3_nt: TGTGCCAGCAGAGGGCTAGCGGGGTCATCTACGCAGTATTTT
j_call: TRBJ1-6; d_call: .; clone_size: .; v_call: TRBV7-2; cdr3_aa: CASSLLRGSPLHF; cdr3_nt: TGTGCCAGCAGCTTATTAAGGGGTTCACCCCTCCACTTT
j_call: TRBJ1-1; d_call: .; clone_size: .; v_call: TRBV19; cdr3_aa: CASSLQQGLYTEAFF; cdr3_nt: TGTGCCAGTAGTCTGCAACAGGGATTGTACACTGAAGCTTTCTTT
j_call: TRBJ2-7; d_call: TRBD2; clone_size: .; v_call: TRBV7-2; cdr3_aa: CASSVTSGRTYEQYF; cdr3_nt: TGTGCCAGCAGCGTAACCAGCGGGAGGACATACGAGCAGTACTTC
j_call: TRBJ1-2; d_call: .; clone_size: .; v_call: TRBV9; cdr3_aa: CASSVGQPNYGYTF; cdr3_nt: TGTGCCAGCAGCGTAGGACAGCCAAACTATGGCTACACCTTC
j_call: TRBJ1-4; d_call: .; clone_size: .; v_call: TRBV28; cdr3_aa: CASSLVWSGEKLFF; cdr3_nt: TGTGCCAGCAGTTTAGTCTGGTCGGGTGAAAAACTGTTTTTT